The present T cell receptor beta chain was sequenced within a study of cytomegalovirus exposure and HLA in healthy donors. Study as a whole: Among the approximately 400 donors who were genotyped, approximately 83% fell in the genetic ancestry cluster that is associated with self-reported Caucasian donors.

As to this clone: Antigen: not known.

Germline V lookup: CDR1 LNHDA, CDR2 SQIVND (reference sequence). The CDR3 extends over 14 amino acids. Trimming removed 7 bases from V and 2 bases from J, with 12 bases in between. A multiplex PCR was run with 60 Vbeta primers and 13 Jbeta primers. Only in-frame clones appear in the TCRdb table, and some are missing; sequencing was by immunoSEQ multiplex PCR. The table shows approximately 220,000 clones, with over 75% occurring only once. Overall study results and limits: The study assumed roughly uniform donor sequencing depth for presence/absence analyses. The authors later found HLA-associated TCR beta chains more clonally expanded than equally common others. Overall, approximately 150 TCR beta chains were annotated as cytomegalovirus-associated.

The sequence derives from a male donor in good health and CMV-seronegative. Sequencing input: PBMCs. The chain carries TRBV19 and TRBJ1-3; D is undetermined. The chain's CDR3 is CASTRGGAGNTIYF. The CDR3 DNA is TGTGCCAGTACCCGCGGCGGAGCTGGAAACACCATATATTTT.